A single sample is the source of the 27 T cell receptor beta chains below, sequenced in a study of PD-1 blockade in classical Hodgkin lymphoma. Clones were read by immunoSEQ multiplex PCR, and TCRdb kept only the in-frame ones, dropping some. The table shows 25,000 to 35,000 clones, with 72% occurring only once. Time point specified: cycle 4 day 1 (C4D1), after less than 7 weeks of nivolumab. In every patient, relapse followed autologous stem cell transplantation, while exposure to brentuximab vedotin differed. The specimen comprised peripheral blood mononuclear cells (PBMCs), sampled before the fourth cycle of nivolumab. The receptors originated from a human donor with classical Hodgkin lymphoma.

This rearrangement joins TRBV7-9 to TRBJ1-1; D is uncertain. CDR3 length equals 14 residues. V was cut by 1 base and J by 4 bases, with 10 bases left in between. Germline CDR1 and CDR2: SEHNR and FQNEAQ (reference sequence). The CDR3 bases are TGTGCCAGCAGCTTAGAGGGTCGGGGCACTGAAGCTTTCTTT. The encoded protein is CASSLEGRGTEAFF. The full variable domain, with the rest looked up from reference TRBV7-9 and TRBJ1-1, is DTGVSQNPRHKITKRGQNVTFRCDPISEHNRLYWYRQTLGQGPEFLTYFQNEAQLEKSRLLSDRFSAERPKGSFSTLEIQRTEQGDSAMYLCASSLEGRGTEAFFGQGTRLTVV.

The chain couples TRBV4-1 to TRBJ1-1; 9 bases are shared with TRBD1. Germline V gene data show CDR1 as MGHRA and CDR2 as YSYEKL. Trimming cost V 0 bases and J 6 bases; bases outside gene matches: 8. The length of the CDR3 is 16 residues. CDR3 in amino acids: CASSQDRITGGPEAFF. CDR3 in DNA: TGCGCCAGCAGCCAAGATCGAATTACAGGGGGCCCTGAAGCTTTCTTT.

The chain joins TRBV5-6 to TRBJ2-5, with 7 bases matching TRBD1. V shed 3 bases, J shed 5 bases, and the junction held 10 bases outside the gene matches. The CDR3 sequence is 15 residues long. In germline, CDR1 is SGHDT, CDR2 YYEEEE. The CDR3 sequence: CASSYTGVFEETQYF. CDR3 bases: TGTGCCAGCAGCTACACAGGGGTCTTTGAGGAGACCCAGTACTTC.

V gene TRBV5-1 combines with J gene TRBJ1-4; TRBD1 is a possible D gene (5 bases). The V end lost 3 bases, the J end lost 5 bases, and 14 bases lay between the germline ends. CDR3 length: 15 amino acids. The germline CDR1 and CDR2 sequences are SGHRS and YFSETQ. This chain's CDR3 is CASSWGTPQNEKLFF. The CDR3 DNA follows: TGCGCCAGCAGCTGGGGGACCCCTCAGAATGAAAAACTGTTTTTT.

This sequence joins TRBV2 and TRBJ1-1; 10 nucleotides agree with TRBD1. The V segment lost 6 bases and the J segment 1 base; nucleotides outside the gene matches: 8. CDR1 is SNHLY, CDR2 FYNNEI, per germline. This CDR3 contains 16 residues. CDR3 region: CASSPWTGGANTEAFF. In DNA, the CDR3 is TGTGCCAGCAGCCCCTGGACAGGGGGGGCGAACACTGAAGCTTTCTTT.

The V gene is TRBV12-5, the J gene TRBJ2-1, with TRBD2 as a possible D gene (7 bases). There are 16 residues in the CDR3. Between the trimmed V and J ends, which lost 0 bases and 4 bases, there was a span of 13 bases. The germline V gene encodes CDR1 LGHNT and CDR2 FRNRAP. In DNA form, the CDR3 reads TGTGCTAGTGGTTTGGTTTCGGGGGGCAAGTACAATGAGCAGTTCTTC. Translating it yields CASGLVSGGKYNEQFF.

This chain links TRBV5-1 with TRBJ1-6; TRBD1 agrees at 7 bases. Germline V gene data show CDR1 as SGHRS and CDR2 as YFSETQ. This CDR3 has 15 amino acids. With 5 bases clipped from V and 5 bases from J, the junction kept 7 bases outside the gene matches. The DNA for the CDR3 is TGCGCCAGCAGATCCGGACAGGAAAATAATTCACCCCTCCACTTT. This translates into CASRSGQENNSPLHF.

The chain joins TRBV28 to TRBJ2-1, with 8 nucleotides matching TRBD1. This CDR3 is built from 16 residues. V shed 3 bases and J 7 bases; nucleotides not matched to a gene: 11. Germline V gene data show CDR1 as MDHEN and CDR2 as SYDVKM. The CDR3 is CASSFANQGARNEQFF. DNA of the CDR3: TGTGCCAGCAGTTTCGCAAACCAGGGGGCGCGGAATGAGCAGTTCTTC.

CDR3 sequence: CASRTGMFAEAFF. The CDR3 DNA reads TGTGCCAGCAGAACAGGGATGTTCGCTGAAGCTTTCTTT. This chain links TRBV6-1 with TRBJ1-1; the D gene is possibly TRBD1 (6 bases). The V gene lost 6 bases and the J gene lost 6 bases, with 14 bases spanning the gap. The germline CDR1 and CDR2 sequences are MNHNS and SASEGT. This CDR3 has 13 amino acids.

This chain connects TRBV30 to TRBJ1-1, with TRBD1 as a possible D gene (5 bases). CDR1 and CDR2 (germline): GTSNPN, SVGIG (reference sequence). CDR3 length equals 15 residues. V gave up 4 bases and J gave up 0 bases, with 15 bases separating them. The CDR3 protein is CAWKQVYNMNTEAFF. In DNA, the CDR3 is TGTGCCTGGAAACAGGTATATAACATGAACACTGAAGCTTTCTTT.

The chain combines TRBV7-8 with TRBJ2-3; D unclear. This CDR3 spans 11 amino acids. V was clipped by 6 bases and J by 3 bases, with 4 bases between them. Germline CDR1 is SGHVS and CDR2 is FQNEAQ. The CDR3 bases are TGTGCCAGCAGGATTACAGATACGCAGTATTTT. Encoded protein: CASRITDTQYF.

V usage is TRBV5-4 and J usage is TRBJ1-2; 8 bases agree with TRBD1. With V trimmed by 5 bases and J by 3 bases, 6 bases remained unmatched. From germline, CDR1 is SGHNT and CDR2 YYREEE (reference sequence). The CDR3 length is 14 residues. The CDR3 protein is CASRQGQGDYGYTF. For the CDR3, the DNA is TGTGCCAGCAGACAAGGACAGGGCGACTATGGCTACACCTTC. Full variable domain (rest looked up from reference TRBV5-4 and TRBJ1-2): ETGVTQSPTHLIKTRGQQVTLRCSSQSGHNTVSWYQQALGQGPQFIFQYYREEENGRGNFPPRFSGLQFPNYSSELNVNALELDDSALYLCASRQGQGDYGYTFGSGTRLTVV.

This chain uses TRBV19 with TRBJ2-3; 7 bases match TRBD2. Germline V lookup: CDR1 LNHDA, CDR2 SQIVND (reference sequence). Trimming took 9 bases from V and 5 from J; bases not matched to a gene: 17. The CDR3 sequence is 16 residues long. This CDR3 reads CASNTPRGRGRDTQYF. CDR3 in DNA: TGTGCCAGCAACACCCCCCGCGGGAGAGGTCGAGATACGCAGTATTTT.

This clone was counted only a few times. The chain joins TRBV27 to TRBJ1-5; a possible D gene is TRBD1 (5 bases). Germline-derived CDR1 and CDR2 are MNHEY and SMNVEV (reference sequence). The V end lost 4 bases, the J end lost 3 bases, and 19 bases lay between the germline ends. This CDR3 is built from 17 residues. The CDR3 spells CASSSLGAYTNNQPQHF. CDR3 DNA: TGTGCCAGCAGTTCCCTCGGGGCGTATACCAACAATCAGCCCCAGCATTTT.

This chain connects TRBV28 to TRBJ2-7; D is unresolved. CDR1 is MDHEN, CDR2 SYDVKM, per germline. Trimming removed 8 bases from V and 5 bases from J, with 10 bases in between. The CDR3 sequence is 11 residues long. The CDR3 region is CASWLGNEQYF. In nucleotides, the CDR3 is TGTGCCAGCTGGTTGGGGAACGAGCAGTACTTC.

The chain couples TRBV7-8 to TRBJ1-4; 7 bases are shared with TRBD1. V shed 8 bases, J shed 2 bases, and the junction held 8 bases outside the gene matches. The CDR3 totals 15 residues. Per the germline V gene, CDR1 is SGHVS and CDR2 is FQNEAQ. DNA for the CDR3: TGTGCCAGCGCACCTCTGACAGGGACTAATGAAAAACTGTTTTTT. Translation gives CASAPLTGTNEKLFF. The complete variable domain, with remaining parts taken from reference TRBV7-8 and TRBJ1-4, reads GAGVSQSPRYKVAKRGQDVALRCDPISGHVSLFWYQQALGQGPEFLTYFQNEAQLDKSGLPSDRFFAERPEGSVSTLKIQRTQQEDSAVYLCASAPLTGTNEKLFFGSGTQLSVL.

The V call is TRBV5-1, the J call TRBJ2-1; D unresolved. V was clipped by 3 bases and J by 4 bases, with 14 bases between them. This CDR3 is 15 amino acids long. Germline V gene lookup returns CDR1 SGHRS and CDR2 YFSETQ. The CDR3 coding sequence is TGCGCCAGCAGCTGGAACACTGATTTATACAATGAGCAGTTCTTC. Translation gives CASSWNTDLYNEQFF.

V gene TRBV28 combines with J gene TRBJ2-7; the D is unclear. Deletions cut 3 bases from V and 5 bases from J, with 11 bases between. In germline, CDR1 is MDHEN, CDR2 SYDVKM. This CDR3 is 13 amino acids long. The CDR3 DNA reads as TGTGCCAGCAGTTTTGGGTTCAGAGACGAGCAGTACTTC. This translates into CASSFGFRDEQYF.

This clone was counted a few times. The chain uses TRBV6-5 and TRBJ1-2; 8 bases align to TRBD1. The V gene end was trimmed by 6 bases and the J gene end by 4 bases; junction bases not matched to a gene: 7. This CDR3 has 14 amino acids. Germline V gene data show CDR1 as MNHEY and CDR2 as SVGAGI. CDR3 DNA sequence: TGTGCCAGCAGAACGACAGGGGCAGCCTATGGCTACACCTTC. Residues: CASRTTGAAYGYTF.

The chain uses TRBV7-2 and TRBJ1-2; TRBD1 matches at 9 bases. The CDR3 length is 17 residues. V lost 6 bases to trimming and J lost 5 bases; unmatched junction nucleotides: 16. Germline V gives CDR1 SGHTA, CDR2 FQGNSA. The CDR3, as DNA: TGTGCCAGCAGGACACCCGGGACAGGGCCCCCGGGGTATGGCTACACCTTC. Residues: CASRTPGTGPPGYGYTF.

V gene TRBV6-1 combines with J gene TRBJ1-4, with D possibly TRBD1 on 5 matching bases. This CDR3 has 12 residues. The V gene's germline CDR1 is MNHNS and CDR2 SASEGT. The germline V and J ends were trimmed by 6 bases and 8 bases, with 10 bases remaining between them. CDR3 bases: TGTGCCAGCAGCCCCGGGGGGGAAAAACTGTTTTTT. Translation gives CASSPGGEKLFF.

The chain recombines TRBV30 with TRBJ2-7, with a weak D call TRBD1 (6 bases). The CDR3 extends over 15 amino acids. The germline gives CDR1 GTSNPN, CDR2 SVGIG (reference sequence). V was cut by 3 bases and J by 0 bases, with 15 bases left in between. CDR3 nucleotides: TGTGCCTGGAGCTACCGAGGGGACATCTCCTACGAGCAGTACTTC. Protein sequence: CAWSYRGDISYEQYF.

This clone showed up just once. This sequence joins TRBV9 and TRBJ2-1, with D uncertain. Germline V gene sequence: CDR1 SGDLS, CDR2 YYNGEE. This CDR3 has 14 residues. V shed 3 bases and J shed 0 bases, with 7 bases lying between them. CDR3 amino acids: CASSGPPSYNEQFF. The CDR3 nucleotides are TGTGCCAGCAGCGGGCCACCCTCCTACAATGAGCAGTTCTTC.

The V and J genes are TRBV9 and TRBJ2-7; no reliable D call. Germline V gives CDR1 SGDLS, CDR2 YYNGEE. The CDR3 length is 14 residues. Trimming shortened V by 0 bases and J by 3 bases, and 10 bases separated the two germline ends. The CDR3 coding sequence is TGTGCCAGCAGCGTAGGACCGGACGGCTACGAGCAGTACTTC. It encodes CASSVGPDGYEQYF.

This chain connects TRBV6-1 to TRBJ2-7, with D possibly TRBD1 on 5 matching bases. CDR1 is MNHNS, CDR2 SASEGT, per germline. This CDR3 comprises 13 residues. V shed 1 base and J shed 3 bases, with 7 bases lying between them. For the CDR3, the DNA is TGTGCCAGCAGTGAAGGACAGCTCTACGAGCAGTACTTC. Its translation is CASSEGQLYEQYF.

The chain links TRBV29-1 to TRBJ2-1; 7 nucleotides match TRBD2. The CDR3 covers 13 residues. Germline CDR1 reads SQVTM; CDR2 reads ANQGSEA. CDR3 coding DNA: TGCAGTGGAGCGGGATTAACGAGTCATGAGCAGTTCTTC. It translates to CSGAGLTSHEQFF.

The chain links TRBV19 to TRBJ2-3; the match to TRBD2 covers 10 bases. Germline loops: CDR1 LNHDA, CDR2 SQIVND (reference sequence). The V gene end was trimmed by 1 base and the J gene end by 1 base; junction bases not matched to a gene: 8. The CDR3 sequence is 18 residues long. DNA of the CDR3: TGTGCCAGTAGTATAGGGGGGCTAGCGGGAGCCGGCACAGATACGCAGTATTTT. This encodes CASSIGGLAGAGTDTQYF.